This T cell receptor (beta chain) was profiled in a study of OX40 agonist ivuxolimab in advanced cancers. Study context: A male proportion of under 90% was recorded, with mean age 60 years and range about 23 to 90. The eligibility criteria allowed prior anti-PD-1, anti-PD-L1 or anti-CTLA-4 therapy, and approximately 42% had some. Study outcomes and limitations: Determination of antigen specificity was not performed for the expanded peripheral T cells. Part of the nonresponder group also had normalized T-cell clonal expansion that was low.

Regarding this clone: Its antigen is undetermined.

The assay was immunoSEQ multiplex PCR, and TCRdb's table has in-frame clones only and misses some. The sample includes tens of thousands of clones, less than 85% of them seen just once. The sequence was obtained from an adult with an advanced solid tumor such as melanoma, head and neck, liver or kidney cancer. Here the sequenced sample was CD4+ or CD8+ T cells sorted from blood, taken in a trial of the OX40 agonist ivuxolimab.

CDR3 DNA: TGTGCCAGCAGCCCCGGGGACGGGGGCAATCAGCCCCAGCATTTT. It specifies CASSPGDGGNQPQHF. V usage is TRBV7-3 and J usage is TRBJ1-5; possible D gene TRBD1, 5 bases. The germline V gene encodes CDR1 SGHTA and CDR2 FQGTGA. This CDR3 has 15 amino acids. Trimming took off 5 bases at V and 2 bases at J, with 13 bases between the two ends.